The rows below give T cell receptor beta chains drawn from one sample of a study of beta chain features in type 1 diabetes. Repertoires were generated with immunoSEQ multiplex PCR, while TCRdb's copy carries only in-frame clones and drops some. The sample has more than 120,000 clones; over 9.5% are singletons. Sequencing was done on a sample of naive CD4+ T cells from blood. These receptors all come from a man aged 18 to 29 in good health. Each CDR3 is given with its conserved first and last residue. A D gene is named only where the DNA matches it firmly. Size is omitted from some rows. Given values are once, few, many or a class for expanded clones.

CASSPFTQAIQETQYF | TGTGCCAGCTCACCATTTACGCAGGCGATCCAAGAGACCCAGTACTTC | NA | TRBJ2-5 | TRBV18 | NA
CASSPPNQGNYEQYF | TGTGCCAGCTCACCACCGAATCAGGGGAACTACGAGCAGTACTTC | NA | TRBJ2-7 | TRBV18 | NA
CASSPQGIYNEQFF | TGTGCCAGCAGCCCACAGGGAATTTACAATGAGCAGTTCTTC | NA | TRBJ2-1 | TRBV5-4 | many
CASSVSASGGMYQETQYF | TGTGCCAGCAGCGTAAGCGCTAGCGGGGGGATGTACCAAGAGACCCAGTACTTC | TRBD2 | TRBJ2-5 | TRBV9 | NA
CASRRDRGISYEQYF | TGCGCCAGCAGGCGGGATAGGGGTATATCCTACGAGCAGTACTTC | NA | TRBJ2-7 | TRBV4-3 | few
CASSLWAASNQPQHF | TGTGCCAGCAGCTTGTGGGCAGCTAGCAATCAGCCCCAGCATTTT | NA | TRBJ1-5 | TRBV7-2 | few
CASSAGQGAAGANVLTF | TGTGCCAGCAGCGCCGGACAGGGGGCTGCTGGGGCCAACGTCCTGACTTTC | TRBD1 | TRBJ2-6 | TRBV5-4 | few
CASSYRVAKNEKLFF | TGTGCCAGCAGCTACAGGGTTGCCAAAAATGAAAAACTGTTTTTT | NA | TRBJ1-4 | TRBV5-6 | NA
CASSPRGASDYGYTF | TGTGCCAGCTCACCCCGGGGAGCCTCGGACTATGGCTACACCTTC | NA | TRBJ1-2 | TRBV18 | NA
CASSLSTGYPGETQYF | TGTGCCAGCAGCTTATCGACAGGATACCCTGGGGAGACCCAGTACTTC | NA | TRBJ2-5 | TRBV7-7 | NA
CASSIEPSAAFF | TGTGCCAGCAGCATTGAGCCCAGCGCAGCTTTCTTT | NA | TRBJ1-1 | TRBV5-4 | many
CASSLSQASNSPLHF | TGTGCCAGCAGTTTATCGCAGGCGTCAAATTCACCCCTCCACTTT | NA | TRBJ1-6 | TRBV27 | few
CASSQKQGPSTDTQYF | TGCGCCAGCAGCCAAAAACAGGGGCCTAGCACAGATACGCAGTATTTT | TRBD1 | TRBJ2-3 | TRBV4-3 | few
CASSPTGRGEKLFF | TGTGCCAGCAGCCCAACAGGGAGGGGTGAAAAACTGTTTTTT | NA | TRBJ1-4 | TRBV7-7 | few
CASSAQGNYGYTF | TGTGCCAGCAGCGCACAGGGAAACTATGGCTACACCTTC | NA | TRBJ1-2 | TRBV9 | NA
CASSLWGSMNTEAFF | TGCGCCAGCAGCTTGTGGGGCAGCATGAACACTGAAGCTTTCTTT | NA | TRBJ1-1 | TRBV5-1 | NA
CSVVGTGDEKLFF | TGCAGCGTTGTCGGGACAGGGGATGAAAAACTGTTTTTT | TRBD1 | TRBJ1-4 | TRBV29-1 | many
CASRVLGQGWNEQYF | TGTGCCAGCAGGGTCCTCGGGCAGGGTTGGAACGAGCAGTACTTC | NA | TRBJ2-7 | TRBV27 | few
CASSEFGGEQYF | TGTGCCAGCAGTGAATTCGGAGGCGAGCAGTACTTC | NA | TRBJ2-7 | TRBV2 | NA
CASRTGGGGLTKNIQYF | TGTGCCAGCAGAACCGGCGGGGGCGGGCTGACCAAAAACATTCAGTACTTC | NA | TRBJ2-4 | TRBV11-2 | NA
CASSYQYEQYF | TGTGCCAGCAGCTACCAGTACGAGCAGTACTTC | NA | TRBJ2-7 | TRBV11-2 | NA
CASSLLSGGRYEQYF | TGTGCCAGCAGCTTGCTGAGCGGGGGGCGCTACGAGCAGTACTTC | TRBD2 | TRBJ2-7 | TRBV5-4 | NA
CASKPPGAGEHNEQFF | TGTGCCAGTAAACCCCCAGGAGCGGGGGAACACAATGAGCAGTTCTTC | TRBD2 | TRBJ2-1 | TRBV19 | many
CASSTGTYNSPLHF | TGTGCCAGCAGTACAGGGACCTATAATTCACCCCTCCACTTT | NA | TRBJ1-6 | TRBV5-4 | few
CASSRDRTGDRTGELFF | TGCGCCAGCAGCCGCGATCGGACAGGGGATAGGACCGGGGAGCTGTTTTTT | TRBD1 | TRBJ2-2 | TRBV4-1 | few
CASALDRGGNGYTF | TGTGCCAGCGCCCTTGACAGGGGAGGTAATGGCTACACCTTC | TRBD1 | TRBJ1-2 | TRBV11-2 | NA
CASSQESWPGAYEQYF | TGCGCCAGCAGCCAAGAAAGCTGGCCCGGAGCCTACGAGCAGTACTTC | NA | TRBJ2-7 | TRBV4-3 | many
CASSPRRGQDPGYTF | TGTGCCAGCTCACCACGGAGGGGCCAAGACCCGGGCTACACCTTC | NA | TRBJ1-2 | TRBV18 | NA
CASSLYRGLNEQYF | TGTGCCAGCAGTTTATACAGGGGGCTAAACGAGCAGTACTTC | TRBD1 | TRBJ2-7 | TRBV28 | few
CASSQDTPGTSGGFDNEQFF | TGCGCCAGCAGCCAAGACACTCCCGGGACTAGCGGGGGGTTCGACAATGAGCAGTTCTTC | TRBD2 | TRBJ2-1 | TRBV4-1 | NA
CASSEPGTLKEANYGYTF | TGTGCCAGCAGTGAACCTGGGACTCTAAAAGAGGCTAACTATGGCTACACCTTC | NA | TRBJ1-2 | TRBV25-1 | few